This TCR beta chain is drawn from a study of blood T cells in healthy people across ages. Germline V lookup: CDR1 SEHNR, CDR2 FQNEAQ (reference sequence). This CDR3 region has 14 residues. V was pared by 5 bases and J by 7 bases, with 8 bases of the junction left unmatched. A second PCR of roughly 7 to 11 cycles used a sample-barcoded 5' primer and a J-beta primer mix. TCRdb redid the calling of the 5' RACE reads with MiXCR, one entry per CDR3 protein. The repertoire holds 650,000 to 1,000,000 distinct CDR3 sequences, with 35% to 40% as singletons. This chain links TRBV7-9 with TRBJ2-1; 7 nucleotides align to TRBD1. The source is a man aged 18 to 30 in good health. Specimen: blood. The CDR3 loop reads CASSPRQGLNEQFF. CDR3 nucleotide sequence: TGTGCCAGCAGCCCCAGACAGGGTTTGAATGAGCAGTTCTTC.